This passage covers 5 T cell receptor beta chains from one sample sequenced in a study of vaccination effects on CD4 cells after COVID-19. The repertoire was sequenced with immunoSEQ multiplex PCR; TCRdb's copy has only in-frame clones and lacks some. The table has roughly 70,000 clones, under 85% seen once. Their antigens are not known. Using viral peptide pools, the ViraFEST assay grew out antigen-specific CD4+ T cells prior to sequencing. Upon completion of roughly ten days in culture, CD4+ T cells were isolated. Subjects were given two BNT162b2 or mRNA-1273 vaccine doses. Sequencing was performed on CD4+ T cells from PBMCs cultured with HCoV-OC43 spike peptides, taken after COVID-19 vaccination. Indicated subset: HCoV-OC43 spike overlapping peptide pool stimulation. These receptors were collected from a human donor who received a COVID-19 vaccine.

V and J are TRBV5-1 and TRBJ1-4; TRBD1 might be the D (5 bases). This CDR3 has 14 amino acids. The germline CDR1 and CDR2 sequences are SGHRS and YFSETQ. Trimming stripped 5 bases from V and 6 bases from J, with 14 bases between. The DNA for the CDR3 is TGCGCCAGCAGTCATGGTCCGGGGGATGAAAAACTGTTTTTT. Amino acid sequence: CASSHGPGDEKLFF.

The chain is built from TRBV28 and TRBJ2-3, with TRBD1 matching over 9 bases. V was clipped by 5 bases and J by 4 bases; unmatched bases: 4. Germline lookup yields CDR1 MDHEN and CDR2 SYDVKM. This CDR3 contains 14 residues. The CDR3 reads CASSPGQGPDTQYF. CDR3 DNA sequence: TGTGCCAGCAGTCCGGGACAGGGCCCAGATACGCAGTATTTT.

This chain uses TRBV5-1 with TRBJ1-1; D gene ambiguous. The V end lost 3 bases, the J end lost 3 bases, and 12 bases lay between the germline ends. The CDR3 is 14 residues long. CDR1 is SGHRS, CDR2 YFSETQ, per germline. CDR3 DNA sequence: TGCGCCAGCAGCTCGAGTTTGGGGTACACTGAAGCTTTCTTT. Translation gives CASSSSLGYTEAFF.

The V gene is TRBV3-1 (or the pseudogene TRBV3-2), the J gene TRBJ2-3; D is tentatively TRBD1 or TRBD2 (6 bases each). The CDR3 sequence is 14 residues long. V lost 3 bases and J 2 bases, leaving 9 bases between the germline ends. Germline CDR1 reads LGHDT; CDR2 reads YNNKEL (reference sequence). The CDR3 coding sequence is TGTGCCAGCAGCCATGGGGGGCACACAGATACGCAGTATTTT. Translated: CASSHGGHTDTQYF.

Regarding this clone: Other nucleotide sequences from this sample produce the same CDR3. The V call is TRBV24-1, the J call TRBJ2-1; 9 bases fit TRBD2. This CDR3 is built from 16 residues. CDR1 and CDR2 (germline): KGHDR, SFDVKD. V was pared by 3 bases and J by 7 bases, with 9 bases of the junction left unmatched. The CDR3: CATSDHGGGAGNEQFF. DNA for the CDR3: TGTGCCACCAGTGATCACGGCGGGGGGGCCGGAAATGAGCAGTTCTTC.